This T cell receptor (beta chain) was identified during a study of blood T cell repertoires in COVID-19. Study overall: The United States, Italy and Spain supplied acute and convalescent COVID-19 samples. Sample material is recorded as cDNA or gDNA derived from T cells, B-cell-depleted T cells, or PBMCs.

As originally analysed: By means of reference gene primer amplification, nucleated cell counts were estimated. Some clones are missing from TCRdb's copy, which holds only in-frame ones; the method was immunoSEQ multiplex PCR. D and trimming come from the DNA, and the V and J calls and clone size come from that table. The repertoire holds tens of thousands of clones, approximately 90% seen once, with approximately 8.3% in the top ten. The sequenced material came from peripheral blood. The sequence was obtained from a human donor with active COVID-19. The donor label of this sample is uncertain.

This CDR3 reads CSASRQVIRADTQYF. The CDR3 DNA reads TGCAGTGCTAGTAGACAGGTTATTAGGGCAGATACGCAGTATTTT. The J gene is TRBJ2-3, the V gene TRBV20-1, with TRBD1 as a possible D gene (6 bases). CDR1 and CDR2 (germline): DFQATT, SNEGSKA (reference sequence). The CDR3 runs to 15 residues. Trimming pared 3 bases from V and 4 bases from J, leaving 17 bases between.